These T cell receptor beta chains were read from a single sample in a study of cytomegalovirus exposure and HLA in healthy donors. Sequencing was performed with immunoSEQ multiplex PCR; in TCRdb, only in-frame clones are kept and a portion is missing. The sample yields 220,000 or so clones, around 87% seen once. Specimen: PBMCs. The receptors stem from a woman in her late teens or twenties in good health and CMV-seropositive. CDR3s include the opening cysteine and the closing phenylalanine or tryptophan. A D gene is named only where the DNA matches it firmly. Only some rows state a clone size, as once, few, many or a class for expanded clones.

CASRQELAGGEQYF,TGTGCCAGCAGGCAAGAACTAGCGGGAGGTGAGCAGTACTTC,TRBD2,NA,TRBJ2-7,TRBV5-4
CASSLGQLSLGGYTF,TGTGCCAGCAGCTTAGGACAGCTCTCCCTAGGGGGCTACACCTTC,NA,NA,TRBJ1-2,TRBV9
CASSEEGVNEQFF,TGCGCCAGCAGTGAAGAGGGCGTAAATGAGCAGTTCTTC,NA,NA,TRBJ2-1,TRBV10-1
CASSPPNRGSGELFF,TGTGCCAGCTCACCACCAAACAGGGGATCCGGGGAGCTGTTTTTT,TRBD1,few,TRBJ2-2,TRBV18
CASSADAGQPTGELFF,TGCGCCAGCAGCGCAGATGCGGGACAGCCAACCGGGGAGCTGTTTTTT,NA,NA,TRBJ2-2,TRBV5-1
CASSSTVGLAGNYEQYF,TGTGCCAGCAGCTCGACGGTGGGTCTAGCGGGGAACTACGAGCAGTACTTC,TRBD2,NA,TRBJ2-7,TRBV5-4
CASSLYQGMGADTQYF,TGTGCCAGCAGTTTATACCAGGGGATGGGCGCAGATACGCAGTATTTT,NA,NA,TRBJ2-3,TRBV27
CAWGAGGSGRFF,TGTGCCTGGGGTGCGGGCGGGAGTGGGCGGTTCTTC,TRBD2,NA,TRBJ2-1,TRBV30
CATRTGPAKNIQYF,TGTGCCACCCGGACAGGGCCTGCCAAAAACATTCAGTACTTC,TRBD1,NA,TRBJ2-4,TRBV19
CASSPLAGLYNEQFF,TGTGCCAGCAGTCCGCTAGCGGGGCTATACAATGAGCAGTTCTTC,TRBD2,NA,TRBJ2-1,TRBV7-9
CASSLQTGNTEAFF,TGTGCCAGCAGCCTCCAGACGGGGAACACTGAAGCTTTCTTT,NA,NA,TRBJ1-1,TRBV7-9
CASSPGTGYYEQYF,TGTGCCAGCAGCCCCGGGACAGGGTATTACGAGCAGTACTTC,TRBD1,few,TRBJ2-7,TRBV7-2
CASSSGQSNEKLFF,TGCGCCAGCAGCTCCGGACAGTCGAATGAAAAACTGTTTTTT,NA,NA,TRBJ1-4,TRBV5-1
CASSTMRTGRVYGYTF,TGTGCCAGCAGCACGATGAGGACAGGGAGGGTCTATGGCTACACCTTC,TRBD1,NA,TRBJ1-2,TRBV5-4
CASSSGNPRNTEAFF,TGTGCCAGCAGCTCTGGCAACCCAAGGAACACTGAAGCTTTCTTT,NA,NA,TRBJ1-1,TRBV7-9
CASSFAGTGHYNEQFF,TGCGCCAGCAGCTTCGCCGGGACAGGGCATTACAATGAGCAGTTCTTC,TRBD1,NA,TRBJ2-1,TRBV5-1
CAWGRGPLSYNEQFF,TGTGCCTGGGGCAGGGGGCCGCTATCCTACAATGAGCAGTTCTTC,TRBD1,NA,TRBJ2-1,TRBV30
CASSPRPAGGYEQYF,TGTGCCAGCAGCCCCCGCCCAGCGGGAGGGTACGAGCAGTACTTC,TRBD2,NA,TRBJ2-7,TRBV4-2
CASSSADTQYF,TGTGCCAGCAGCTCCGCAGATACGCAGTATTTT,NA,once,TRBJ2-3,TRBV7-2
CASSSGTGDTGELFF,TGTGCCAGCAGTTCGGGGACAGGGGACACCGGGGAGCTGTTTTTT,TRBD1,few,TRBJ2-2,TRBV28
CASHSLRDRGNEQYF,TGTGCCAGCCATTCACTCCGGGACAGGGGGAACGAGCAGTACTTC,TRBD1,NA,TRBJ2-7,TRBV2
CASSPGYTYEQFF,TGTGCCAGCAGCCCAGGGTATACCTATGAGCAGTTCTTC,NA,NA,TRBJ2-1,TRBV27
CASSLGGRARNEQFF,TGTGCCAGCAGCTTGGGAGGGAGGGCTCGGAATGAGCAGTTCTTC,TRBD2,NA,TRBJ2-1,TRBV5-4
CASSVRSSGNEQFF,TGTGCCAGCAGCGTAAGGAGTTCTGGCAATGAGCAGTTCTTC,NA,few,TRBJ2-1,TRBV9
CASSYSRVAADYEQYF,TGTGCCAGCAGTTACTCGAGGGTAGCGGCTGATTACGAGCAGTACTTC,NA,NA,TRBJ2-7,TRBV6-5
CASSMEGLNTEAFF,TGTGCCAGTAGTATGGAGGGCTTGAACACTGAAGCTTTCTTT,NA,NA,TRBJ1-1,TRBV19
CASSLGQGIEETQYF,TGTGCCAGCAGCCTGGGACAGGGGATAGAAGAGACCCAGTACTTC,TRBD1,NA,TRBJ2-5,TRBV11-3
CASRVEDSGANVLTF,TGTGCCAGCAGAGTGGAGGACTCTGGGGCCAACGTCCTGACTTTC,NA,NA,TRBJ2-6,TRBV6-1
CASSPEGGGSNEKLFF,TGTGCCAGCAGTCCCGAGGGGGGGGGCAGTAATGAAAAACTGTTTTTT,NA,NA,TRBJ1-4,TRBV27
CASSPGTGAGQPQHF,TGTGCCAGCAGTCCCGGGACAGGGGCAGGTCAGCCCCAGCATTTT,TRBD1,once,TRBJ1-5,TRBV27
CASSPINGLANYGYTF,TGTGCCAGCTCACCGATAAACGGTTTAGCTAACTATGGCTACACCTTC,NA,NA,TRBJ1-2,TRBV18
CASSPGTSGYNEQFF,TGTGCCAGCAGCCCGGGGACTAGCGGCTACAATGAGCAGTTCTTC,TRBD2,NA,TRBJ2-1,TRBV5-4
CASSRGTENEKLFF,TGTGCCAGCAGCCGAGGGACAGAAAATGAAAAACTGTTTTTT,TRBD1,NA,TRBJ1-4,TRBV6-5
CASSLSSLALRYEQYF,TGTGCCAGCAGTTTATCATCCCTAGCTTTACGCTACGAGCAGTACTTC,NA,once,TRBJ2-7,TRBV27
CASSIDQGDSLLHF,TGTGCCAGTAGTATAGATCAGGGGGACAGCCTATTGCATTTT,TRBD1,NA,TRBJ1-5,TRBV19
CASSPPSGSSYEQYF,TGTGCCAGCTCACCACCTAGCGGGAGCTCCTACGAGCAGTACTTC,TRBD2,NA,TRBJ2-7,TRBV18
CASSTRGQETQYF,TGTGCCAGCAGTACCAGGGGACAAGAGACCCAGTACTTC,NA,NA,TRBJ2-5,TRBV6-5
CASSIGRTYEQYF,TGTGCCAGTAGTATAGGGAGGACCTACGAGCAGTACTTC,NA,NA,TRBJ2-7,TRBV19
CASSPNRGLDTGELFF,TGTGCCAGCTCACCGAACAGGGGGCTGGACACCGGGGAGCTGTTTTTT,TRBD1,NA,TRBJ2-2,TRBV18
CASSRLRDRGKTNYGYTF,TGTGCCAGCAGCCGTCTCCGGGACAGGGGGAAGACTAACTATGGCTACACCTTC,TRBD1,NA,TRBJ1-2,TRBV11-2
CASSFGLAGAVGELFF,TGTGCCAGCAGTTTCGGTCTAGCGGGAGCAGTCGGGGAGCTGTTTTTT,TRBD2,NA,TRBJ2-2,TRBV27
CASSLSGTVTEAFF,TGTGCCAGCAGCTTATCCGGGACAGTGACTGAAGCTTTCTTT,TRBD1,NA,TRBJ1-1,TRBV7-3